The following is a TCR beta chain sequence with its context. No antigen is known for it. This sample is drawn from a study of post-analysis software for immune sequencing data. In the study overall: Patients had relapsing-remitting, secondary progressive or progressive-relapsing multiple sclerosis; some lacked subtype. General study points: Five or six TRBV segments, TRBV5-6, TRBV5-1 and TRBV20-1 among them, were found more frequent in patients than controls. Diversity measured as normalized Chao1 was significantly lower in multiple sclerosis patients than in controls. Samples from a shared batch, those prepared together, strongly co-clustered by F measure.

The CDR3 length is 13 residues. The V gene lost 3 bases and the J gene lost 0 bases, with 4 bases spanning the gap. Germline V gene lookup returns CDR1 SGDLS and CDR2 YYNGEE. Unique molecular identifiers were carried by the TCR beta cDNA libraries. Some 500,000 cDNA molecules were recovered from an input of about 0.9 to 10 million T cells. MiXCR, run by TCRdb on the PCR reads, gives a single entry per CDR3 protein. The data contain some 370,000 distinct CDR3 sequences, around 37% of them seen just once; the ten biggest clones take up roughly 12%. The clonotype originates from a girl aged 5 to 17 with multiple sclerosis. The chain carries TRBV9 and TRBJ1-3; D unclear. Sequencing was carried out using blood. CDR3 coding DNA: TGTGCCAGCAGCGCCCACTCTGGAAACACCATATATTTT. It translates to CASSAHSGNTIYF.